This paragraph covers one TCR beta chain sequence. What it recognizes is unknown. The ends were cut back, 5 bases at V and 3 bases at J, with 17 bases in the middle. The germline CDR1 and CDR2 sequences are SGHVS and FQNEAQ. The CDR3 runs to 15 residues. These data belong to a study of CD8 T cells in ankylosing spondylitis. Whole-study findings and limits: From matched ankylosing spondylitis synovial fluid, disease-linked clones were reportedly recovered at significantly enriched levels. Before this, some motif variants had been reported in reactive arthritis synovial fluid and blood.

TCRdb re-derived calls from the 5' RACE reads in MiXCR, one entry per CDR3 protein. The table lists 200,000 to 300,000 distinct CDR3 sequences, 20% to 30% of them singletons. The clonotype comes from a male donor with ankylosing spondylitis or in good health (not recorded which). This chain joins TRBV7-8 and TRBJ2-7; D gene unclear. The material sequenced was blood, either unsorted or a sorted T cell fraction (not recorded which). The CDR3 is CASSSQNTRLYEQYF. For the CDR3, the DNA is TGTGCCAGCAGCAGCCAGAACACGCGCCTCTACGAGCAGTACTTC.